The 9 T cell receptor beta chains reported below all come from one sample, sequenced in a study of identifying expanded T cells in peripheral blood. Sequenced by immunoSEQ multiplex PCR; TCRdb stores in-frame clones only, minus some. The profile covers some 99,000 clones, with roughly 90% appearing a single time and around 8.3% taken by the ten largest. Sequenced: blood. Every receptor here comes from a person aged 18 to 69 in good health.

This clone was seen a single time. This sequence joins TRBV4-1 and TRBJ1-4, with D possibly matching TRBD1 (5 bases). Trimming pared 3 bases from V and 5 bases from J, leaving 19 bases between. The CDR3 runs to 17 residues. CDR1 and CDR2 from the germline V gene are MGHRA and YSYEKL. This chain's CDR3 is CASSHTYGTENNEKLFF. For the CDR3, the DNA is TGCGCCAGCAGCCATACATATGGGACGGAGAACAATGAAAAACTGTTTTTT.

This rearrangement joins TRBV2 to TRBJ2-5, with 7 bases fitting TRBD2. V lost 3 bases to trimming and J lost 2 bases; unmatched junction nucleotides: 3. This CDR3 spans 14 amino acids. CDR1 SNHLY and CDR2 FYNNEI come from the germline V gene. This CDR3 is CASSEGGMQETQYF. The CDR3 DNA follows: TGTGCCAGCAGTGAGGGGGGGATGCAAGAGACCCAGTACTTC.

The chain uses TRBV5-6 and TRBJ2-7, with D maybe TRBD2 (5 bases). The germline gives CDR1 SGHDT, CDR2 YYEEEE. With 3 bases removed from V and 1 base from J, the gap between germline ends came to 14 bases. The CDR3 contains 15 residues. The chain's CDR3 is CASSSFRDPSYEQYF. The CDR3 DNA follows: TGTGCCAGCAGCTCCTTCCGGGATCCTTCCTACGAGCAGTACTTC. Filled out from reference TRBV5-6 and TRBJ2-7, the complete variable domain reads DAGVTQSPTHLIKTRGQQVTLRCSPKSGHDTVSWYQQALGQGPQFIFQYYEEEERQRGNFPDRFSGHQFPNYSSELNVNALLLGDSALYLCASSSFRDPSYEQYFGPGTRLTVT.

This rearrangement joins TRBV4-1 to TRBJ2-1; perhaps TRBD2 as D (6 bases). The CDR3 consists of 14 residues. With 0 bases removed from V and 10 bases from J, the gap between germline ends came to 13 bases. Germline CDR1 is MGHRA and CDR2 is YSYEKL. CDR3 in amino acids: CASSQDRGTREQFF. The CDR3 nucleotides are TGCGCCAGCAGCCAAGATCGGGGGACGCGGGAGCAGTTCTTC.

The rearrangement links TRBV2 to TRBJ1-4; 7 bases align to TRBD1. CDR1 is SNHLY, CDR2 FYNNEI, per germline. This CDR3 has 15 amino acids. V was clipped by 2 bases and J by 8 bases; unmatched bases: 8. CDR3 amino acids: CASSEYRGREEKLFF. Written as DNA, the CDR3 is TGTGCCAGCAGTGAATACAGGGGACGGGAGGAAAAACTGTTTTTT.

Here the CDR3 reads CASSTAKGGSTDTQYF. The CDR3 DNA is TGTGCCAGTAGTACCGCTAAGGGGGGAAGCACAGATACGCAGTATTTT. V is TRBV19 and J is TRBJ2-3; D assignment may be TRBD1 or TRBD2 (6 bases each). This CDR3 has 16 residues. Trimming took off 4 bases at V and 0 bases at J, with 14 bases between the two ends. CDR1 LNHDA and CDR2 SQIVND come from the germline V gene (reference sequence).

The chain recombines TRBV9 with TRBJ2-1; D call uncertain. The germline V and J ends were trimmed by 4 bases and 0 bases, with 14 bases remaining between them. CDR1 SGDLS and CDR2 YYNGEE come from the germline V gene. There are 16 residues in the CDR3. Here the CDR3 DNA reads TGTGCCAGCAGCTTACTTACAAGTAGCTCCTACAATGAGCAGTTCTTC. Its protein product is CASSLLTSSSYNEQFF.

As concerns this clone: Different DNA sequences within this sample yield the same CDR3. The chain's CDR3 is CASSFWDSSYNSPLHF. The CDR3 DNA reads as TGTGCCAGCAGCTTTTGGGACAGCTCCTATAATTCACCCCTCCACTTT. The V call is TRBV7-2, the J call TRBJ1-6; TRBD1 matches at 7 bases. J gave up 0 bases and V 3 bases, and 2 bases lay outside the gene matches. CDR1 SGHTA and CDR2 FQGNSA come from the germline V gene. This CDR3 is built from 16 residues.

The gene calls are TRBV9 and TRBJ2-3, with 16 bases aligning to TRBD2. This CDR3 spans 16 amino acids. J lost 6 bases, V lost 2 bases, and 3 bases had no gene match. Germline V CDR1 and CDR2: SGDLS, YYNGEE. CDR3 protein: CASSVGLAGGRDTQYF. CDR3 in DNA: TGTGCCAGCAGCGTGGGACTAGCGGGGGGGCGCGATACGCAGTATTTT. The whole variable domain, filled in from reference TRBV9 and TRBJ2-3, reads DSGVTQTPKHLITATGQRVTLRCSPRSGDLSVYWYQQSLDQGLQFLIQYYNGEERAKGNILERFSAQQFPDLHSELNLSSLELGDSALYFCASSVGLAGGRDTQYFGPGTRLTVL.